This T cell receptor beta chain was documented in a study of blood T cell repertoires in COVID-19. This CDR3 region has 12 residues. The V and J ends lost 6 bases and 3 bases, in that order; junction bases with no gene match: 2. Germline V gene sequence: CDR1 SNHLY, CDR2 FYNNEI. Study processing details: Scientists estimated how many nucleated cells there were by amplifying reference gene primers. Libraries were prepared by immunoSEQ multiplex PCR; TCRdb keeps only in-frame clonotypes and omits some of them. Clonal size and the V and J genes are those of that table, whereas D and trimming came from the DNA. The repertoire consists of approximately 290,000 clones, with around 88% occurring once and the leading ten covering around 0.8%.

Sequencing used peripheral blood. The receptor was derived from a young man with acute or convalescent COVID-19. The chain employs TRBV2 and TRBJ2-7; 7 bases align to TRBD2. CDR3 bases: TGTGCCAGCAGGGTAGCGGGCTACGAGCAGTACTTC. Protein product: CASRVAGYEQYF.